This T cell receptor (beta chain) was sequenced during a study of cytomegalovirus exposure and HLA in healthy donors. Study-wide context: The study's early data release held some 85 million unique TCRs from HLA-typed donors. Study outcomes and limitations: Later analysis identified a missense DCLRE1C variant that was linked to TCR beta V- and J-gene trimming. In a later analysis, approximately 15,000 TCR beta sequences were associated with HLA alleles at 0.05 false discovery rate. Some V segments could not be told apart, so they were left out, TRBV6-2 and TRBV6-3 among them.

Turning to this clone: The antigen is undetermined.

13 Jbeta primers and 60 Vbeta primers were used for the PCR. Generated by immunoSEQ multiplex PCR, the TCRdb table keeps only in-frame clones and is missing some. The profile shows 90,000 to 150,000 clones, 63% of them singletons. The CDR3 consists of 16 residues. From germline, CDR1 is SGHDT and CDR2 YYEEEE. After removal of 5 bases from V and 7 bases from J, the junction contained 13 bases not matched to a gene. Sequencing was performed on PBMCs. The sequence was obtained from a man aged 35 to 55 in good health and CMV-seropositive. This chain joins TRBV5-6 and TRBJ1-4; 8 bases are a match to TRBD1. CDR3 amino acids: CASRTEKTGEGEKLFF. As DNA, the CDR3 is TGTGCCAGCAGAACCGAAAAGACAGGGGAGGGTGAAAAACTGTTTTTT.